The following is a TCR beta chain sequence with its context. Its antigen is unidentified. The V end was cut by 2 bases, the J end by 6 bases, with 10 bases between. The CDR3 has 13 residues. From germline, CDR1 is MNHEY and CDR2 SVGAGI. The data were taken from a study of identifying expanded T cells in peripheral blood. General study points: Across healthy donors, higher total template counts meant significantly greater roughly two-week count variance. About 1.2 clones differed between technical replicates, versus around 15 and 19 over time.

Clones were read by immunoSEQ multiplex PCR, and TCRdb kept only the in-frame ones, dropping some. The sample carries some 77,000 clones, around 89% recorded once. Healthy donors had no documented immune events, such as infections, while sampled. The TCR sequence derives from a person between 18 and 75 years old in good health. The material sequenced was blood. The chain uses TRBV6-5 and TRBJ1-2; unclear D gene. The CDR3 spells CASSYLGTDGYTF. For the CDR3, the DNA is TGTGCCAGCAGTTACCTGGGTACTGATGGCTACACCTTC.